The following is a T cell receptor (beta chain) sequence with its context. The sample originates from a study of blood T cell repertoires in COVID-19. Study-wide background: Sample material is recorded as cDNA or gDNA derived from T cells, B-cell-depleted T cells, or PBMCs.

CDR3 size: 16 residues. Germline V lookup: CDR1 MNHEY, CDR2 SMNVEV (reference sequence). The V and J ends lost 1 base and 9 bases, in that order; junction bases with no gene match: 11. Clones were sequenced by immunoSEQ multiplex PCR, and TCRdb holds only the in-frame ones, with some missing. The sample records over 250,000 clones, approximately 85% being singletons. The sample consisted of PBMCs or T cells enriched from blood (not recorded which). This sequence joins TRBV27 and TRBJ2-4, with 8 bases that match TRBD2. This TCR was recovered from a woman in her twenties or thirties who had recovered from COVID-19. The DNA of the CDR3 is TGTGCCAGCAGTTTATTTACGGGGGGGAGCGTCGGCATTCAGTACTTC. Its translation is CASSLFTGGSVGIQYF.